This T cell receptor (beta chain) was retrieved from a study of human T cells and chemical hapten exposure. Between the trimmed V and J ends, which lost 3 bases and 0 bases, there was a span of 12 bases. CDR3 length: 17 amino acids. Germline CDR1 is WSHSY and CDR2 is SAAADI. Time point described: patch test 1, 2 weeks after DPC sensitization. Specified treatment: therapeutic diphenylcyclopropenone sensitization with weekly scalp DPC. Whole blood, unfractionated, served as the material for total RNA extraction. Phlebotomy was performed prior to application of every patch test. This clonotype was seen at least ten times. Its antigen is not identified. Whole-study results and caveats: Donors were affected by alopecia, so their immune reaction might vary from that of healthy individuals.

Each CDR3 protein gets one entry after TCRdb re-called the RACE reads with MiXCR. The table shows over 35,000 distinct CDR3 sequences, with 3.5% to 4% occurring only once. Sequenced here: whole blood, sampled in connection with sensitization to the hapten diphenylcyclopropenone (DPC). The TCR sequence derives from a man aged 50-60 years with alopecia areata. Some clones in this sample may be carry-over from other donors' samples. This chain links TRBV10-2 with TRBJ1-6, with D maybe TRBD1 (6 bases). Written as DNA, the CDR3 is TGCGCCAGCAGTGACCCCCCAGGGGCCTCCTATAATTCACCCCTCCACTTT. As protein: CASSDPPGASYNSPLHF.